Listed below are T cell receptor beta chains from one sample, sequenced in a study of cytomegalovirus exposure and HLA in healthy donors. The table came from immunoSEQ multiplex PCR; TCRdb's copy has only in-frame clones and leaves some out. Here the sample spans 140,000 to 150,000 clones, roughly 85% being singletons. The specimen was PBMCs. These receptors all come from a woman in her 30s in good health and CMV-seronegative. The CDR3 runs from the conserved cysteine through the conserved F or W. Each record gives: V gene, J gene, clone size, CDR3 length, D gene, CDR3 DNA, CDR3 protein. D genes are given only for firm matches. Clone size, where shown, is once, few, many, or a class for clones that have expanded.

v_gene: TRBV2
j_gene: TRBJ1-5
abundance: .
len: 16
d_gene: .
CDR3nt: TGTGCCAGCAGTCCGGAGGGTTTGAATGGCAATCAGCCCCAGCATTTT
CDR3aa: CASSPEGLNGNQPQHF

v_gene: TRBV27
j_gene: TRBJ2-2
abundance: .
len: 19
d_gene: TRBD2
CDR3nt: TGTGCCAGCAGTTTACAGACTAGCGGGGGGGCCACGGGCCCCGGGGAGCTGTTTTTT
CDR3aa: CASSLQTSGGATGPGELFF

v_gene: TRBV14
j_gene: TRBJ2-1
abundance: .
len: 19
d_gene: TRBD2
CDR3nt: TGTGCCAGCAGCCAAGGGAGACTAGCGGGGGCTAGCTCCTACAATGAGCAGTTCTTC
CDR3aa: CASSQGRLAGASSYNEQFF

v_gene: TRBV5-5
j_gene: TRBJ2-3
abundance: .
len: 13
d_gene: .
CDR3nt: TGTGCCAGCAGCTTGACAGGTACTAATACGCAGTATTTT
CDR3aa: CASSLTGTNTQYF

v_gene: TRBV5-4
j_gene: TRBJ1-1
abundance: .
len: 15
d_gene: .
CDR3nt: TGTGCCAGCAGCCCCTCGCAGGGCCTGAACACTGAAGCTTTCTTT
CDR3aa: CASSPSQGLNTEAFF

v_gene: TRBV29-1
j_gene: TRBJ1-1
abundance: .
len: 14
d_gene: .
CDR3nt: TGCAGCGTTGGAACAGGTTTGATGAACACTGAAGCTTTCTTT
CDR3aa: CSVGTGLMNTEAFF

v_gene: TRBV7-3
j_gene: TRBJ2-5
abundance: .
len: 16
d_gene: TRBD2
CDR3nt: TGTGCCAGCAGCTTAAGTGGTAGGCGGGGGAGCGAGACCCAGTACTTC
CDR3aa: CASSLSGRRGSETQYF

v_gene: TRBV6-1
j_gene: TRBJ2-5
abundance: few
len: 15
d_gene: TRBD2
CDR3nt: TGTGCCAGCCGGGGGAGTCCAACTAGCGGGGAGACCCAGTACTTC
CDR3aa: CASRGSPTSGETQYF

v_gene: TRBV6-1
j_gene: TRBJ2-7
abundance: .
len: 12
d_gene: .
CDR3nt: TGTGCCAGCAGTCTCGGGACAAACGAGCAGTACTTC
CDR3aa: CASSLGTNEQYF

v_gene: TRBV25-1
j_gene: TRBJ2-3
abundance: .
len: 16
d_gene: .
CDR3nt: TGTGCCAGCAGTGTAAATCTGAGGGCGGGCACAGATACGCAGTATTTT
CDR3aa: CASSVNLRAGTDTQYF

v_gene: TRBV6-6
j_gene: TRBJ1-1
abundance: .
len: 15
d_gene: TRBD1
CDR3nt: TGTGCCAGCACCCCCCCAGGGGGCGCGGGGTCTGAAGCTTTCTTT
CDR3aa: CASTPPGGAGSEAFF

v_gene: TRBV2
j_gene: TRBJ1-1
abundance: .
len: 15
d_gene: .
CDR3nt: TGTGCCAGCAGTGACGAGACTGAGATGAACACTGAAGCTTTCTTT
CDR3aa: CASSDETEMNTEAFF

v_gene: TRBV4-1
j_gene: TRBJ2-1
abundance: .
len: 20
d_gene: .
CDR3nt: TGCGCCAGCAGCCAAGATTACCCCATAGGGGGGGCCAGCTCCTACAATGAGCAGTTCTTC
CDR3aa: CASSQDYPIGGASSYNEQFF

v_gene: TRBV5-1
j_gene: TRBJ2-7
abundance: .
len: 14
d_gene: TRBD1
CDR3nt: TGCGCCAGCAGCCCTCGGGACAGGGGAAACGAGCAGTACTTC
CDR3aa: CASSPRDRGNEQYF

v_gene: TRBV27
j_gene: TRBJ1-2
abundance: few
len: 15
d_gene: .
CDR3nt: TGTGCCAGCAGTTTATCCGCGACAGGTCCCTATGGCTACACCTTC
CDR3aa: CASSLSATGPYGYTF

v_gene: TRBV2
j_gene: TRBJ2-5
abundance: few
len: 15
d_gene: .
CDR3nt: TGTGCCAGCCGGCGTGTTGGAGGGTATCAAGAGACCCAGTACTTC
CDR3aa: CASRRVGGYQETQYF

v_gene: TRBV27
j_gene: TRBJ1-1
abundance: .
len: 18
d_gene: TRBD1
CDR3nt: TGTGCCAGCAGGCCTAGACAGGGGACTGGGTTTATGAACACTGAAGCTTTCTTT
CDR3aa: CASRPRQGTGFMNTEAFF

v_gene: TRBV12-5
j_gene: TRBJ1-5
abundance: .
len: 14
d_gene: .
CDR3nt: TGTGCTAGTGGTCCAGGGCCCCGGAATCAGCCCCAGCATTTT
CDR3aa: CASGPGPRNQPQHF

v_gene: TRBV7-2
j_gene: TRBJ2-7
abundance: .
len: 15
d_gene: .
CDR3nt: TGTGCCAGCAGCTTATCCAGGGGATGGTCCTACGAGCAGTACTTC
CDR3aa: CASSLSRGWSYEQYF

v_gene: TRBV6-6
j_gene: TRBJ1-1
abundance: many
len: 12
d_gene: .
CDR3nt: TGTGCCAGCAGTTACTTTCAGCGGGAAGCTTTCTTT
CDR3aa: CASSYFQREAFF

v_gene: TRBV27
j_gene: TRBJ1-2
abundance: .
len: 14
d_gene: .
CDR3nt: TGTGCCAGCAGTACGCGGGGGGGTAACTATGGCTACACCTTC
CDR3aa: CASSTRGGNYGYTF

v_gene: TRBV7-2
j_gene: TRBJ1-1
abundance: .
len: 14
d_gene: .
CDR3nt: TGTGCCAGCAGCCGCGGTCGAGGAAGTACTGAAGCTTTCTTT
CDR3aa: CASSRGRGSTEAFF

v_gene: TRBV6-1
j_gene: TRBJ1-3
abundance: .
len: 13
d_gene: .
CDR3nt: TGTGCCAGCAGGGAGAGCTCTGGAAACACCATATATTTT
CDR3aa: CASRESSGNTIYF

v_gene: TRBV7-8
j_gene: TRBJ2-3
abundance: .
len: 16
d_gene: .
CDR3nt: TGTGCCAGCAGCTTAGCGGAGGGTGGGGGCACAGATACGCAGTATTTT
CDR3aa: CASSLAEGGGTDTQYF

v_gene: TRBV5-6
j_gene: TRBJ1-2
abundance: few
len: 16
d_gene: .
CDR3nt: TGTGCCAGCAGCTTGGCCCTAGGAGGGACTGGAGGTGGCTACACCTTC
CDR3aa: CASSLALGGTGGGYTF

v_gene: TRBV11-2
j_gene: TRBJ1-2
abundance: once
len: 13
d_gene: .
CDR3nt: TGTGCCAGCAGCCCAGGGGTCCTCTATGGCTACACCTTC
CDR3aa: CASSPGVLYGYTF

v_gene: TRBV11-2
j_gene: TRBJ2-7
abundance: .
len: 13
d_gene: .
CDR3nt: TGTGCCAGCAGCTTAGTGCCGGCCTACGAGCAGTACTTC
CDR3aa: CASSLVPAYEQYF

v_gene: TRBV4-1
j_gene: TRBJ2-2
abundance: .
len: 17
d_gene: .
CDR3nt: TGCGCCAGCAGCCAAGATCAACGGGGATTGAACACCGGGGAGCTGTTTTTT
CDR3aa: CASSQDQRGLNTGELFF

v_gene: TRBV5-1
j_gene: TRBJ2-2
abundance: few
len: 16
d_gene: TRBD1
CDR3nt: TGCGCCAGTGGCGATTTGACAGGGGGTAACACCGGGGAGCTGTTTTTT
CDR3aa: CASGDLTGGNTGELFF

v_gene: TRBV11-2
j_gene: TRBJ1-6
abundance: .
len: 17
d_gene: TRBD1
CDR3nt: TGTGCCAGCAGCCCACCCTCCCCCGGGACAGGGTTTTCACCCCTCCACTTT
CDR3aa: CASSPPSPGTGFSPLHF

v_gene: TRBV9
j_gene: TRBJ2-5
abundance: .
len: 14
d_gene: .
CDR3nt: TGTGCCAGCAGCGTAGTCGACAGACAAGAGACCCAGTACTTC
CDR3aa: CASSVVDRQETQYF

v_gene: TRBV6-5
j_gene: TRBJ1-6
abundance: .
len: 14
d_gene: .
CDR3nt: TGTGCCAGCAGTACGACAGTGAATAATTCACCCCTCCACTTT
CDR3aa: CASSTTVNNSPLHF

v_gene: TRBV5-1
j_gene: TRBJ1-2
abundance: .
len: 13
d_gene: .
CDR3nt: TGCGCCAGCAGCTTGGACAGGGACTATGGCTACACCTTC
CDR3aa: CASSLDRDYGYTF

v_gene: TRBV7-2
j_gene: TRBJ1-6
abundance: .
len: 16
d_gene: .
CDR3nt: TGTGCCAGCAGCACTCAGGCAAGCTCCTATAATTCACCCCTCCACTTT
CDR3aa: CASSTQASSYNSPLHF

v_gene: TRBV2
j_gene: TRBJ1-4
abundance: .
len: 13
d_gene: .
CDR3nt: TGTGCCACCCACGAGGGAGGGGCTGAAAAACTGTTTTTT
CDR3aa: CATHEGGAEKLFF

v_gene: TRBV9
j_gene: TRBJ1-3
abundance: once
len: 15
d_gene: TRBD1
CDR3nt: TGTGCCAGCAGTACTGCGGGGCAGGGGGCTAACACCATATATTTT
CDR3aa: CASSTAGQGANTIYF

v_gene: TRBV11-3
j_gene: TRBJ1-2
abundance: few
len: 13
d_gene: TRBD1
CDR3nt: TGTGCCAGCAGCACCCCAGGGGGCTATGGCTACACCTTC
CDR3aa: CASSTPGGYGYTF

v_gene: TRBV9
j_gene: TRBJ2-7
abundance: once
len: 15
d_gene: .
CDR3nt: TGTGCCAGCAGCGTAGGGGCAGGGATGGTCCACGAGCAGTACTTC
CDR3aa: CASSVGAGMVHEQYF

v_gene: TRBV6-5
j_gene: TRBJ1-2
abundance: .
len: 15
d_gene: TRBD1
CDR3nt: TGTGCCAGCAGCCTAACAGGGGGAACTGACTATGGCTACACCTTC
CDR3aa: CASSLTGGTDYGYTF

v_gene: TRBV6-5
j_gene: TRBJ1-2
abundance: .
len: 12
d_gene: .
CDR3nt: TGTGCCAGCAGTTATAATGGGGAGACCTACACCTTC
CDR3aa: CASSYNGETYTF

v_gene: TRBV28
j_gene: TRBJ1-1
abundance: once
len: 15
d_gene: .
CDR3nt: TGTGCCAGCAGACTCCGCGGGGGGGTGAACACTGAAGCTTTCTTT
CDR3aa: CASRLRGGVNTEAFF

v_gene: TRBV13
j_gene: TRBJ2-5
abundance: .
len: 19
d_gene: .
CDR3nt: TGTGCCAGCAGCTTAGTAGGTACCCAAGACAGTAAACGCCAAGAGACCCAGTACTTC
CDR3aa: CASSLVGTQDSKRQETQYF

v_gene: TRBV23-1
j_gene: TRBJ1-1
abundance: few
len: 18
d_gene: TRBD1
CDR3nt: TGCGCCAGCTTTTCCGGACAGGAAAAAGAGGTGACGAACACTGAAGCTTTCTTT
CDR3aa: CASFSGQEKEVTNTEAFF

v_gene: TRBV19
j_gene: TRBJ1-2
abundance: .
len: 14
d_gene: TRBD1
CDR3nt: TGTGCCAGTAGTATTGCCAGGGGGGACTATGGCTACACCTTC
CDR3aa: CASSIARGDYGYTF

v_gene: TRBV6-5
j_gene: TRBJ1-1
abundance: .
len: 16
d_gene: .
CDR3nt: TGTGCCAGCTCTTACTCCACGGGGGGGGCAGGCACTGAAGCTTTCTTT
CDR3aa: CASSYSTGGAGTEAFF

v_gene: TRBV30
j_gene: TRBJ2-1
abundance: .
len: 13
d_gene: .
CDR3nt: TGTGCCGGACGGGGGGCCCCTCCACATGAGCAGTTCTTC
CDR3aa: CAGRGAPPHEQFF

v_gene: TRBV4-3
j_gene: TRBJ1-2
abundance: .
len: 13
d_gene: .
CDR3nt: TGCGCCAGCAGCCGCCTACAGTTCTATGGCTACACCTTC
CDR3aa: CASSRLQFYGYTF

v_gene: TRBV2
j_gene: TRBJ1-5
abundance: few
len: 15
d_gene: .
CDR3nt: TGTGCCAGCAGTGAAGGAAACAGGTGGAATCAGCCCCAGCATTTT
CDR3aa: CASSEGNRWNQPQHF

v_gene: TRBV30
j_gene: TRBJ1-2
abundance: .
len: 12
d_gene: .
CDR3nt: TGTGCCTGGAGTCACAGCAACTATGGCTACACCTTC
CDR3aa: CAWSHSNYGYTF